This passage covers 27 T cell receptor beta chains from one sample sequenced in a study of chemoradiotherapy in HPV16-positive cancers. Clones were sequenced by immunoSEQ multiplex PCR, and TCRdb holds only the in-frame ones, with some missing. Of 40,000 or so clones listed, 65% to 80% were seen once; the top ten hold more than 4.5%. Specimen: blood, collected from a patient who underwent chemoradiotherapy. Receptors originate from a human donor with HPV-associated anogenital cancer.

The chain uses TRBV7-2 and TRBJ1-2; the match to TRBD1 covers 9 bases. This CDR3 comprises 15 residues. V lost 3 bases to trimming and J lost 5 bases; unmatched junction nucleotides: 7. The V gene's germline CDR1 is SGHTA and CDR2 FQGNSA. The CDR3 region has the DNA TGTGCCAGCAGCTTTGGGACAGGGTTTCGGTATGGCTACACCTTC. Protein product: CASSFGTGFRYGYTF.

This clone was detected only once. The chain combines TRBV18 with TRBJ2-2, with D possibly matching TRBD2 (6 bases). The CDR3 consists of 14 residues. The V and J ends lost 5 bases and 3 bases respectively, with 10 bases between them. Germline loops: CDR1 KGHSH, CDR2 LQKENI. The CDR3 bases are TGTGCCAGCTCAGGAGGGCAGTACACCGGGGAGCTGTTTTTT. This sequence encodes CASSGGQYTGELFF.

The table lists this clone with a few counts. The chain recombines TRBV4-1 with TRBJ1-2, with unresolved D. The germline V and J ends were trimmed by 3 bases and 2 bases, with 13 bases remaining between them. The germline gives CDR1 MGHRA, CDR2 YSYEKL. The CDR3 runs to 15 residues. Here the CDR3 reads CASSHLPAENYGYTF. The CDR3 region has the DNA TGCGCCAGCAGCCATCTACCCGCAGAAAACTATGGCTACACCTTC.

CDR3 residues: CASSWRTAGESSGNTIYF. The CDR3 DNA is TGTGCCAGCAGCTGGCGAACCGCGGGGGAATCCTCTGGAAACACCATATATTTT. The chain carries TRBV7-9 and TRBJ1-3; D may be TRBD1 (5 bases). The germline gives CDR1 SEHNR, CDR2 FQNEAQ (reference sequence). This CDR3 comprises 18 residues. Between the trimmed V and J ends, which lost 4 bases and 0 bases, there was a span of 19 bases.

V usage is TRBV6-5 and J usage is TRBJ2-7; no clear D. The CDR3 loop spans 13 amino acids. Looked up from germline, CDR1 is MNHEY and CDR2 is SVGAGI. Trimming removed 6 bases at V and 4 bases at J, with 13 bases between. The CDR3 coding sequence is TGTGCCAGCAGGTGGGCGGAACCATACGAGCAGTACTTC. This gives the protein CASRWAEPYEQYF.

The CDR3 spells CASSLVPSTKERGYTF. CDR3 nucleotides: TGCGCCAGCAGCTTGGTCCCTTCTACGAAGGAAAGGGGCTACACCTTC. The V call is TRBV5-1, the J call TRBJ1-2, with D unresolved. The germline gives CDR1 SGHRS, CDR2 YFSETQ. The CDR3 length is 16 residues. V shed 0 bases and J shed 8 bases, with 20 bases lying between them.

This sequence joins TRBV7-9 and TRBJ2-5; D is uncertain. This CDR3 is built from 11 residues. CDR1 is SEHNR and CDR2 is FQNEAQ in the germline V gene (reference sequence). The V and J ends lost 3 bases and 5 bases respectively, with 4 bases between them. DNA of the CDR3: TGTGCCAGCAGCTTCCGGGAGACCCAGTACTTC. Translation: CASSFRETQYF.

The rearrangement joins TRBV11-2 to TRBJ1-4; no clear D gene. V was shortened by 3 bases and J by 8 bases, with 13 bases between the two germline ends. This CDR3 has 14 residues. Germline V gene sequence: CDR1 SGHAT, CDR2 FQNNGV. CDR3 nucleotide sequence: TGTGCCAGCAGCTTTGAGGCGACGGAGGAAAAACTGTTTTTT. It codes for CASSFEATEEKLFF.

The chain is built from TRBV7-2 and TRBJ2-5, with D unclear. Germline lookup yields CDR1 SGHTA and CDR2 FQGNSA. Trimming stripped 0 bases from V and 3 bases from J, with 14 bases between. The CDR3 sequence is 16 residues long. This chain's CDR3 is CASSLARDRWEETQYF. The CDR3, as DNA: TGTGCCAGCAGCTTAGCTCGTGATCGCTGGGAAGAGACCCAGTACTTC.

The chain uses TRBV7-6 and TRBJ2-4, with a possible D match to TRBD1 (5 bases). CDR1 is SGHVS, CDR2 FNYEAQ, per germline. CDR3 length equals 13 residues. Trimming removed 1 base at V and 9 bases at J, with 10 bases between. CDR3 sequence (DNA): TGTGCCAGCAGCTTAGATCGACAGTCCATTCAGTACTTC. Amino acids: CASSLDRQSIQYF.

The CDR3 loop reads CSAGLGATGELFF. Written as DNA, the CDR3 is TGCAGCGCCGGCCTGGGGGCGACCGGGGAGCTGTTTTTT. This rearrangement joins TRBV29-1 to TRBJ2-2; tentatively, D is TRBD1 (6 bases). From germline, CDR1 is SQVTM and CDR2 ANQGSEA. V lost 7 bases, J lost 5 bases, and 14 bases lay in between. This CDR3 has 13 residues.

This clone was seen a handful of times. The chain joins TRBV5-4 to TRBJ1-5, with TRBD1 as a possible D gene (6 bases). The germline V gene has CDR1 SGHNT and CDR2 YYREEE (reference sequence). The CDR3 is 14 residues long. Trimming took 7 bases from V and 5 from J, leaving 16 bases between them. CDR3 amino acids: CASHVQGIDQPQHF. The DNA of the CDR3 is TGTGCCAGCCACGTCCAGGGGATCGATCAGCCCCAGCATTTT.

The genes are TRBV18 and TRBJ2-3, with D unresolved. CDR3 length equals 13 residues. The germline CDR1 and CDR2 sequences are KGHSH and LQKENI. V lost 3 bases, J lost 4 bases, and 8 bases lay in between. In nucleotides, the CDR3 is TGTGCCAGCTCACCCACCGTTCCAGATACGCAGTATTTT. Its protein is CASSPTVPDTQYF.

The chain couples TRBV2 to TRBJ1-1; D gene uncertain. CDR1 and CDR2 from the germline V gene are SNHLY and FYNNEI. Trimming cost V 8 bases and J 10 bases, with 14 bases left between them. The CDR3 covers 11 residues. In DNA, the CDR3 is TGTGCCAGCGTTGGCGTGGATGTAGCTTTCTTT. Its translation is CASVGVDVAFF.

The rearrangement joins TRBV5-4 to TRBJ1-6; D may be TRBD1 (5 bases). The CDR3 runs 15 residues. Trimming stripped 2 bases from V and 5 bases from J, with 11 bases between. The V gene's germline CDR1 is SGHNT and CDR2 YYREEE (reference sequence). The CDR3 region is CASSFGQGDNSPLHF. The CDR3 DNA reads as TGTGCCAGCAGCTTCGGGCAGGGTGATAATTCACCCCTCCACTTT. The whole variable domain, filled in from reference TRBV5-4 and TRBJ1-6, reads ETGVTQSPTHLIKTRGQQVTLRCSSQSGHNTVSWYQQALGQGPQFIFQYYREEENGRGNFPPRFSGLQFPNYSSELNVNALELDDSALYLCASSFGQGDNSPLHFGNGTRLTVT.

The chain carries TRBV6-5 and TRBJ1-2; TRBD1 matches at 7 bases. Germline CDR1 is MNHEY and CDR2 is SVGAGI. V shed 6 bases, J shed 5 bases, and the junction held 9 bases outside the gene matches. CDR3 length: 14 amino acids. In DNA form, the CDR3 reads TGTGCCAGCAGGTATCGACAGGGACCATATGGCTACACCTTC. Amino acid sequence: CASRYRQGPYGYTF.

In nucleotides, the CDR3 is TGTGCCAGCAGTGTTACTCAGGGAAATTCACCCCTCCACTTT. Protein sequence: CASSVTQGNSPLHF. V usage is TRBV2 and J usage is TRBJ1-6, with D possibly matching TRBD1 (5 bases). The CDR3 is made up of 14 amino acids. V lost 4 bases, J lost 7 bases, and 11 bases lay in between. Germline values: CDR1 SNHLY, CDR2 FYNNEI.

The chain has TRBV19 and TRBJ1-1; TRBD1 matches at 8 bases. This CDR3 spans 14 amino acids. The trim removed 3 bases at V and 1 base at J, leaving 1 base unmatched. Per germline, CDR1 LNHDA and CDR2 SQIVND (reference sequence). The CDR3 nucleotides are TGTGCCAGTAGTATGCAGGGGGCGAACACTGAAGCTTTCTTT. This sequence encodes CASSMQGANTEAFF.

The V call is TRBV7-2, the J call TRBJ2-2, with D unresolved. This CDR3 contains 16 residues. CDR1 is SGHTA and CDR2 is FQGNSA in the germline V gene. V shed 2 bases and J shed 5 bases, with 15 bases lying between them. CDR3: CASSLRFRSGTGELFF. The DNA for the CDR3 is TGTGCCAGCAGCTTACGCTTTAGGTCTGGGACCGGGGAGCTGTTTTTT.

The chain combines TRBV4-3 with TRBJ1-4; D is uncertain. Germline CDR1 is LGHNA and CDR2 is YSLEER. The CDR3 sequence is 14 residues long. Trimming removed 0 bases from V and 8 bases from J, with 10 bases in between. In DNA form, the CDR3 reads TGCGCCAGCAGCCAAGATTTATCGGACGAAAAACTGTTTTTT. This translates into CASSQDLSDEKLFF.

The chain carries TRBV29-1 and TRBJ2-3; the D gene is possibly TRBD1 (5 bases). Trimming left V 7 bases short and J 3 bases short, with 17 bases between. Germline loops: CDR1 SQVTM, CDR2 ANQGSEA. The CDR3 extends over 14 amino acids. The CDR3 DNA reads TGCAGCGCCTCGGTAGGGGTTGTGACAGATACGCAGTATTTT. Encoded protein: CSASVGVVTDTQYF.

The chain combines TRBV7-9 with TRBJ2-7; tentative D call: TRBD1 (5 bases). This CDR3 region has 14 residues. V lost 5 bases and J lost 2, with 13 bases in between. CDR1 is SEHNR, CDR2 FQNEAQ, per germline (reference sequence). The CDR3 coding sequence is TGTGCCAGCAGCCCGAGACAGTTCCCCTACGAGCAGTACTTC. Amino acid sequence: CASSPRQFPYEQYF.

This clone is a singleton in its sample. V usage is TRBV18 and J usage is TRBJ2-5; D may be TRBD1 (6 bases). Germline CDR1 KGHSH, CDR2 LQKENI. The CDR3 is 13 residues long. V was clipped by 6 bases and J by 1 base, with 9 bases between them. CDR3 sequence reads: CASSGTPQETQYF. Written as DNA, the CDR3 is TGTGCCAGCTCGGGGACACCCCAAGAGACCCAGTACTTC. Full variable domain (rest looked up from reference TRBV18 and TRBJ2-5): NAGVMQNPRHLVRRRGQEARLRCSPMKGHSHVYWYRQLPEEGLKFMVYLQKENIIDESGMPKERFSAEFPKEGPSILRIQQVVRGDSAAYFCASSGTPQETQYFGPGTRLLVL.

The chain carries TRBV27 and TRBJ2-3, with D possibly being TRBD1 (6 bases). Looked up from germline, CDR1 is MNHEY and CDR2 is SMNVEV (reference sequence). This CDR3 is built from 15 residues. Trimming cost V 6 bases and J 4 bases, with 17 bases left between them. The CDR3 loop is CASSDSNRESDTQYF. The CDR3 coding sequence is TGTGCCAGCAGCGATTCAAACAGGGAATCAGATACGCAGTATTTT.

The chain employs TRBV4-3 and TRBJ1-3; 8 nucleotides agree with TRBD1. Germline loops: CDR1 LGHNA, CDR2 YSLEER. The V and J ends lost 3 bases and 2 bases, in that order; junction bases with no gene match: 3. CDR3 length equals 15 residues. CDR3 amino acids: CASSQDRAAGNTIYF. CDR3 nucleotides: TGCGCCAGCAGCCAGGACAGGGCAGCTGGAAACACCATATATTTT.

The V call is TRBV27, the J call TRBJ1-2; D gene uncertain. With 3 bases removed from V and 6 bases from J, the gap between germline ends came to 11 bases. The CDR3 extends over 13 amino acids. CDR1 and CDR2 (germline): MNHEY, SMNVEV (reference sequence). CDR3 residues: CASSFKTADGYTF. CDR3 in DNA: TGTGCCAGCAGTTTCAAGACGGCAGATGGCTACACCTTC.

The chain couples TRBV11-2 to TRBJ1-4, with D perhaps TRBD1 (6 bases). This CDR3 region has 14 residues. In germline, CDR1 is SGHAT, CDR2 FQNNGV. Trimming left V 5 bases short and J 2 bases short, with 9 bases between. CDR3 region: CASSHGQTNEKLFF. CDR3 DNA sequence: TGTGCCAGCAGCCACGGACAGACTAATGAAAAACTGTTTTTT.